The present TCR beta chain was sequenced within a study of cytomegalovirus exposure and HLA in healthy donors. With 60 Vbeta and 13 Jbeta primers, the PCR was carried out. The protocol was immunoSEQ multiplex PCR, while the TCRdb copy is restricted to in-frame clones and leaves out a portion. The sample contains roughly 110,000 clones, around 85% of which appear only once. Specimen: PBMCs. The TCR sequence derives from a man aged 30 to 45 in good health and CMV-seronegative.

CDR3 sequence reads: CASSETRRQYF. The CDR3 nucleotides are TGTGCCAGCAGTGAAACGCGAAGGCAGTACTTC. The J gene is TRBJ2-7, the V gene TRBV6-4; D remains unclear. V shed 3 bases and J shed 9 bases, with 9 bases lying between them. CDR3 length: 11 amino acids. Per germline, CDR1 MRHNA and CDR2 SNTAGT.